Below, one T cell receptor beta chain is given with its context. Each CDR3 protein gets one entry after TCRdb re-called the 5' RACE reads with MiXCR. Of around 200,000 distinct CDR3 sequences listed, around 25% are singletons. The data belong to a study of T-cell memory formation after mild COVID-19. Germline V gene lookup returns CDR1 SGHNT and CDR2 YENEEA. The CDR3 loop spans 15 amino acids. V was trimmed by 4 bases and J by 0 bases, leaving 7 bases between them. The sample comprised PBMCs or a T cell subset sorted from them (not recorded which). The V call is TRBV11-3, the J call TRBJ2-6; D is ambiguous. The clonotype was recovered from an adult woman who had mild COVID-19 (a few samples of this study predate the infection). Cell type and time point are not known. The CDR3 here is CASSSLSSGANVLTF. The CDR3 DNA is TGTGCCAGCAGCTCCTTGAGCTCTGGGGCCAACGTCCTGACTTTC.